These 21 T cell receptor beta chains were sequenced from one sample in a study of T cell repertoires in cytomegalovirus infection. One entry per CDR3 protein results from TCRdb running MiXCR on the reads. The data show about 400,000 distinct CDR3 sequences, roughly 18% seen once. Material: PBMCs. These receptor sequences come from a human donor in good health (CMV status not recorded). Some clones in this sample may be carry-over from other donors' samples.

This clonotype was counted ten times or more. This sequence joins TRBV28 and TRBJ2-7, with D perhaps matching TRBD1 (5 bases). The CDR3 extends over 15 amino acids. In germline, CDR1 is MDHEN, CDR2 SYDVKM. V was trimmed by 3 bases and J by 2 bases, leaving 14 bases between them. The chain's CDR3 is CASSFLQEITYEQYF. As DNA, the CDR3 is TGTGCCAGCAGTTTTCTACAGGAAATAACCTACGAGCAGTACTTC.

The chain carries TRBV7-9 and TRBJ1-1, with D possibly being TRBD1 (5 bases). Germline assignment: CDR1 SEHNR and CDR2 FQNEAQ (reference sequence). CDR3 length: 13 amino acids. The V and J ends lost 0 bases and 7 bases respectively, with 9 bases between them. This CDR3 reads CASSLAQGVEAFF. CDR3 coding DNA: TGTGCCAGCAGCTTAGCGCAGGGTGTTGAAGCTTTCTTT.

V is TRBV7-9 and J is TRBJ2-1; TRBD2 matches at 8 bases. This CDR3 has 15 amino acids. With V trimmed by 5 bases and J by 4 bases, 7 bases remained unmatched. Germline lookup yields CDR1 SEHNR and CDR2 FQNEAQ (reference sequence). The DNA for the CDR3 is TGTGCCAGCAGCCAACTAGCGGCCTTTTACAATGAGCAGTTCTTC. Protein product: CASSQLAAFYNEQFF.

This clonotype came up a few times. This chain connects TRBV10-3 to TRBJ2-1, with 11 bases lining up with TRBD2. Per germline, CDR1 ENHRY and CDR2 SYGVKD. V was pared by 8 bases and J by 6 bases, with 3 bases of the junction left unmatched. The CDR3 has 13 amino acids. The CDR3 is CAIGTSGFNEQFF. CDR3 sequence (DNA): TGTGCCATCGGGACTAGCGGATTCAATGAGCAGTTCTTC.

This clonotype was seen more than once but under ten times. V gene TRBV12-3 or TRBV12-4 combines with J gene TRBJ1-4; 8 nucleotides line up with TRBD1. V trimming: 11 bases; J trimming: 0 bases; junction bases outside the gene matches: 11. CDR3 size: 16 residues. Written as DNA, the CDR3 is TGTGCCTCGCAGAGGACAGGGCCTGCAACTAATGAAAAACTGTTTTTT. This translates into CASQRTGPATNEKLFF.

This clonotype came up many times. The rearrangement links TRBV5-5 to TRBJ2-1; TRBD2 matches 9 bases. The CDR3 is made up of 16 amino acids. Germline V CDR1 and CDR2: SGHKS, YYEKEE (reference sequence). The V gene end was trimmed by 6 bases and the J gene end by 2 bases; junction bases not matched to a gene: 9. The CDR3 spells CASILEPSGTYNEQFF. CDR3 nucleotide sequence: TGTGCCAGCATCCTGGAACCTAGCGGGACCTACAATGAGCAGTTCTTC.

Only a few counts were recorded for this clonotype. The chain has TRBV7-8 and TRBJ1-1, with D hard to call. Germline CDR1 reads SGHVS; CDR2 reads FQNEAQ. CDR3 size: 13 residues. The V end lost 5 bases, the J end lost 6 bases, and 13 bases lay between the germline ends. CDR3 DNA: TGTGCCAGCAGCCCTAGGTTTAGGTCTGAAGCTTTCTTT. This gives the protein CASSPRFRSEAFF. The complete variable domain, with remaining parts taken from reference TRBV7-8 and TRBJ1-1, reads GAGVSQSPRYKVAKRGQDVALRCDPISGHVSLFWYQQALGQGPEFLTYFQNEAQLDKSGLPSDRFFAERPEGSVSTLKIQRTQQEDSAVYLCASSPRFRSEAFFGQGTRLTVV.

This clonotype was detected ten times or more. The CDR3 sequence: CASTEGANNEQFF. CDR3 DNA: TGTGCCAGCACGGAGGGGGCAAACAATGAGCAGTTCTTC. The V and J genes are TRBV7-2 and TRBJ2-1; a weak D match, TRBD1 (7 bases). The CDR3 contains 13 residues. Germline assignment: CDR1 SGHTA and CDR2 FQGNSA. Trimming pared 7 bases from V and 5 bases from J, leaving 12 bases between.

This clonotype was recorded at least ten times. This chain links TRBV7-2 with TRBJ2-5; D perhaps matches TRBD2 (7 bases). V was cut by 1 base and J by 4 bases, with 13 bases left in between. CDR1 is SGHTA and CDR2 is FQGNSA in the germline V gene. CDR3 size: 15 residues. CDR3 amino acids: CASSLEWGGRETQYF. CDR3 nucleotides: TGTGCCAGCAGCTTAGAGTGGGGGGGCCGAGAGACCCAGTACTTC.

This clonotype was counted at least ten times. The J gene is TRBJ1-1, the V gene TRBV7-8, with TRBD1 matching 9 bases. The J segment lost 3 bases and the V segment lost 4 bases, leaving 6 bases of the junction unmatched. CDR1 is SGHVS and CDR2 is FQNEAQ in the germline V gene. The CDR3 has 15 amino acids. The CDR3 sequence is CASSSRRTGDTEAFF. Written as DNA, the CDR3 is TGTGCCAGCAGCTCTCGTAGGACAGGGGACACTGAAGCTTTCTTT.

Only a few counts were recorded for this clonotype. The chain combines TRBV7-2 with TRBJ1-1; D perhaps matches TRBD1 (5 bases). The length of the CDR3 is 14 residues. Trimming shortened V by 4 bases and J by 5 bases, and 14 bases separated the two germline ends. The V gene's germline CDR1 is SGHTA and CDR2 FQGNSA. The CDR3 sequence: CASSSRGAETEAFF. The CDR3 bases are TGTGCCAGCAGCTCAAGGGGCGCAGAGACTGAAGCTTTCTTT.

This clonotype came up a few times. The DNA for the CDR3 is TGTGCCAGCGGCGGGACTAGTTCCCACGAGCAGTACTTC. Protein: CASGGTSSHEQYF. V and J are TRBV5-4 and TRBJ2-7; 8 bases agree with TRBD2. CDR1 is SGHNT and CDR2 is YYREEE in the germline V gene (reference sequence). The junction had 8 bases not matched to a gene; V was cut back by 7 bases and J by 5 bases. The CDR3 has 13 amino acids.

This clonotype was detected a few times. The chain has TRBV6-2 or TRBV6-3 and TRBJ2-5; D is unclear. Germline V CDR1 and CDR2: MNHEY, SVGEGT. The CDR3 has 14 amino acids. V gave up 2 bases and J gave up 1 base, with 8 bases separating them. DNA of the CDR3: TGTGCCAGCAGTTACCTGACTCCCCAAGAGACCCAGTACTTC. Protein product: CASSYLTPQETQYF.

This clonotype was observed a few times. The chain is built from TRBV7-9 and TRBJ2-7, with TRBD2 matching over 10 bases. CDR3 length equals 15 residues. Germline values: CDR1 SEHNR, CDR2 FQNEAQ (reference sequence). J gave up 6 bases and V 3 bases, and 8 bases lay outside the gene matches. CDR3 protein: CASSFTSGDPSEQYF. For the CDR3, the DNA is TGTGCCAGCAGCTTCACTAGCGGGGACCCCTCCGAGCAGTACTTC.

This clonotype was detected a few times. The CDR3 bases are TGCAGTGCTAGGGGACTCGGGTACGCGGCGCAGTATTTT. Its translation: CSARGLGYAAQYF. The chain couples TRBV20-1 to TRBJ2-3; possible D gene TRBD2, 6 bases. CDR1 DFQATT and CDR2 SNEGSKA come from the germline V gene (reference sequence). CDR3 length: 13 amino acids. The V and J ends lost 3 bases and 10 bases respectively, with 17 bases between them.

This clonotype was found many times. The rearrangement joins TRBV7-6 to TRBJ2-3; 12 nucleotides align to TRBD2. The CDR3 length is 16 residues. V dropped 5 bases and J dropped 3; count of bases not matched to a gene: 6. Germline lookup yields CDR1 SGHVS and CDR2 FNYEAQ. CDR3 nucleotide sequence: TGTGCCAGCAGCACCCTAGCGGGAGGGACGACAGATACGCAGTATTTT. Translated: CASSTLAGGTTDTQYF.

This sequence joins TRBV28 and TRBJ1-5, with D hard to call. Germline V CDR1 and CDR2: MDHEN, SYDVKM. Deletions cut 5 bases from V and 3 bases from J, with 8 bases between. This CDR3 region has 13 residues. The CDR3 nucleotides read TGTGCCAGCAGTCCGGATTTCAATCAGCCCCAGCATTTT. Amino acids: CASSPDFNQPQHF.

For the CDR3, the DNA is TGCGCCAGCAGCTTGGAGGGCAGAAAATATAATTCACCCCTCCACTTT. This codes for CASSLEGRKYNSPLHF. The chain combines TRBV5-1 with TRBJ1-6; no reliable D call. Germline values: CDR1 SGHRS, CDR2 YFSETQ. Trimming left V 0 bases short and J 4 bases short, with 11 bases between. This CDR3 has 16 residues. Full variable domain (rest looked up from reference TRBV5-1 and TRBJ1-6): KAGVTQTPRYLIKTRGQQVTLSCSPISGHRSVSWYQQTPGQGLQFLFEYFSETQRNKGNFPGRFSGRQFSNSRSEMNVSTLELGDSALYLCASSLEGRKYNSPLHFGNGTRLTVT.

This clonotype was detected only a few times. This chain joins TRBV2 and TRBJ1-6; D gene ambiguous. This CDR3 region has 12 residues. Trimming stripped 8 bases from V and 6 bases from J, with 8 bases between. CDR1 is SNHLY, CDR2 FYNNEI, per germline. CDR3 in amino acids: CASLLLNSPLHF. In nucleotides, the CDR3 is TGTGCCAGCTTACTGCTTAATTCACCCCTCCACTTT.

This clonotype was seen a few times. The chain joins TRBV12-3 or TRBV12-4 to TRBJ1-5; D unresolved. V was trimmed by 2 bases and J by 2 bases, leaving 13 bases between them. This CDR3 has 16 amino acids. Written as DNA, the CDR3 is TGTGCCAGCAGTTTAACCCGGAACGTGGGCAATCAGCCCCAGCATTTT. Amino acids: CASSLTRNVGNQPQHF.

This clonotype has more than one count but fewer than ten. V gene TRBV7-8 combines with J gene TRBJ1-1, with 10 bases identical to TRBD1. The V segment lost 1 base and the J segment 4 bases; nucleotides outside the gene matches: 9. This CDR3 has 17 amino acids. Germline loops: CDR1 SGHVS, CDR2 FQNEAQ. The CDR3 nucleotides are TGTGCCAGCAGCTTAGATGCGACAGGGGGCGGAGGCACTGAAGCTTTCTTT. Residues: CASSLDATGGGGTEAFF.